One sample yielded the 6 T cell receptor beta chains listed below, sequenced in a study of Ad26.COV2.S vaccination and SARS-CoV-2 variants. Libraries were prepared by immunoSEQ multiplex PCR; TCRdb keeps only in-frame clonotypes and omits some of them. The sample has some 340,000 clones; about 85% are singletons. Treatment indicated: some 20 received Ad26.COV2.S at low or high dose, single or two shots; 5 received placebo; per-sample allocation not given. After the first vaccine or placebo injection, samples were drawn on day 63. Sequenced here: peripheral blood, sampled in a trial of Ad26.COV2.S vaccine versus placebo. Receptors originate from a person aged 18-65 years who received the Ad26.COV2.S COVID-19 vaccine or a placebo.

V is TRBV20-1 and J is TRBJ2-4, with TRBD2 matching over 7 bases. With V trimmed by 5 bases and J by 5 bases, 0 bases remained unmatched. This CDR3 comprises 11 residues. Germline CDR1 DFQATT, CDR2 SNEGSKA (reference sequence). The CDR3 DNA sequence: TGCAGTGCTGCGGGGGAAAACATTCAGTACTTC. Its protein product is CSAAGENIQYF.

The J gene is TRBJ2-2, the V gene TRBV11-3; unclear D gene. The CDR3 consists of 15 residues. CDR1 and CDR2 from the germline V gene are SGHNT and YENEEA. The V end lost 1 base, the J end lost 4 bases, and 10 bases lay between the germline ends. DNA of the CDR3: TGTGCCAGCAGCTTAGCTGCGGCCGTCACCGGGGAGCTGTTTTTT. It yields the protein CASSLAAAVTGELFF.

Ten or more counts support this clone. J is TRBJ1-6 and V is TRBV19, with 7 bases aligning to TRBD1. The J segment lost 13 bases and the V segment lost 6 bases, leaving 6 bases of the junction unmatched. This CDR3 has 12 amino acids. The germline V gene encodes CDR1 LNHDA and CDR2 SQIVND (reference sequence). The DNA for the CDR3 is TGTGCCAGTAGACTCGGGGACAGTCCCCTCCACTTT. Translation gives CASRLGDSPLHF.

The chain combines TRBV6-5 with TRBJ1-1; D is unresolved. Trimming took off 3 bases at V and 1 base at J, with 12 bases between the two ends. Looked up from germline, CDR1 is MNHEY and CDR2 is SVGAGI. The CDR3 extends over 15 amino acids. Here the CDR3 reads CASSYKHEWNTEAFF. DNA of the CDR3: TGTGCCAGCAGTTATAAACACGAGTGGAACACTGAAGCTTTCTTT.

The J gene is TRBJ2-7, the V gene TRBV5-4; either TRBD1 or TRBD2 may fit D (5 bases each). Germline-derived CDR1 and CDR2 are SGHNT and YYREEE (reference sequence). Trimming pared 4 bases from V and 0 bases from J, leaving 11 bases between. There are 14 residues in the CDR3. CDR3 DNA sequence: TGTGCCAGCAGCCGGGACCAGAGCTCCTACGAGCAGTACTTC. Amino acid sequence: CASSRDQSSYEQYF. Full variable domain (rest looked up from reference TRBV5-4 and TRBJ2-7): ETGVTQSPTHLIKTRGQQVTLRCSSQSGHNTVSWYQQALGQGPQFIFQYYREEENGRGNFPPRFSGLQFPNYSSELNVNALELDDSALYLCASSRDQSSYEQYFGPGTRLTVT.

This clone was picked up one time. The gene calls are TRBV4-2 and TRBJ1-1; D possibly corresponds to TRBD1 (6 bases). Trimming stripped 0 bases from V and 8 bases from J, with 13 bases between. The V gene's germline CDR1 is LGHNA and CDR2 YNFKEQ. The CDR3 sequence is 14 residues long. The CDR3 here is CASSQDSTQGEAFF. As DNA, the CDR3 is TGTGCCAGCAGCCAAGATTCGACGCAGGGGGAAGCTTTCTTT.